These T cell receptor beta chains were read from a single sample in a study of cytomegalovirus exposure and HLA in healthy donors. The assay was immunoSEQ multiplex PCR, and TCRdb's table has in-frame clones only and misses some. The table includes 30,000 to 35,000 clones, roughly 78% detected once. Material: PBMCs. The receptors stem from a male donor in good health and CMV-seronegative. The CDR3 runs from the conserved cysteine through the conserved F or W. A D gene is named only where the DNA matches it firmly. The size field is filled for only some rows; it gives once, few, many or a size class.

v_gene,j_gene,abundance,d_gene,CDR3aa,CDR3nt
TRBV7-2,TRBJ2-4,-,TRBD1,CASSRKTGDKNIQYF,TGTGCCAGCAGCCGGAAAACAGGGGACAAAAACATTCAGTACTTC
TRBV7-9,TRBJ2-7,-,TRBD2,CASSMGLSEQYF,TGTGCCAGCAGCATGGGACTATCCGAGCAGTACTTC
TRBV7-8,TRBJ1-1,-,-,CASSLSFGNRVTFF,TGTGCCAGCAGCTTGTCTTTCGGGAACAGGGTGACTTTCTTT
TRBV7-9,TRBJ1-2,-,TRBD1,CASSPTGIYGYTF,TGTGCCAGCAGCCCGACAGGGATCTATGGCTACACCTTC
TRBV19,TRBJ1-1,-,TRBD1,CASSIAGGNTEAFF,TGTGCCAGTAGTATAGCAGGGGGGAACACTGAAGCTTTCTTT
TRBV6-1,TRBJ1-1,-,-,CASRRDTIAEAFF,TGTGCCAGCAGAAGGGACACCATCGCTGAAGCTTTCTTT
TRBV7-2,TRBJ2-1,medium-sized,TRBD2,CASSLELAGRGEQFF,TGTGCCAGCAGCTTAGAACTAGCGGGGAGGGGTGAGCAGTTCTTC
TRBV30,TRBJ2-7,-,-,CAWSAGPPSEQYF,TGTGCCTGGAGTGCAGGCCCCCCGAGTGAGCAGTACTTC
TRBV25-1,TRBJ1-1,once,-,CASSELMNTEAFF,TGTGCCAGCAGTGAATTAATGAACACTGAAGCTTTCTTT
TRBV6-1,TRBJ1-4,-,-,CASSRKDSNEKLFF,TGTGCCAGCAGCCGCAAGGACAGTAATGAAAAACTGTTTTTT
TRBV18,TRBJ1-2,-,-,CASSPPQAYNYGYTF,TGTGCCAGCTCACCACCTCAAGCATATAACTATGGCTACACCTTC
TRBV30,TRBJ2-3,-,TRBD2,CAWSGASGRTDTQYF,TGTGCCTGGAGTGGGGCTAGCGGGAGAACAGATACGCAGTATTTT
TRBV9,TRBJ2-1,few,-,CASSVTMYNEQFF,TGTGCCAGCAGCGTAACTATGTACAATGAGCAGTTCTTC
TRBV5-4,TRBJ1-2,few,TRBD1,CASSWGQKNGYTF,TGTGCCAGCAGCTGGGGACAGAAGAATGGCTACACCTTC
TRBV30,TRBJ1-4,-,TRBD1,CAWSRDRDRSRGEKLFF,TGTGCCTGGAGTCGAGACCGGGACAGGTCCCGGGGTGAAAAACTGTTTTTT
TRBV30,TRBJ1-1,-,-,CAWSVTGHWNTEAFF,TGTGCCTGGAGTGTGACCGGACATTGGAACACTGAAGCTTTCTTT
TRBV15,TRBJ1-1,few,-,CATSRDTYLNTEAFF,TGTGCCACCAGCCGGGACACCTATTTGAACACTGAAGCTTTCTTT
TRBV7-2,TRBJ2-7,-,TRBD1,CASSPGQGGVEQYF,TGTGCCAGCAGCCCGGGACAGGGAGGCGTGGAGCAGTACTTC
TRBV19,TRBJ1-6,-,TRBD1,CASSWDRESYNSPLHF,TGTGCCAGTAGTTGGGACAGGGAGTCCTATAATTCACCCCTCCACTTT
TRBV28,TRBJ2-7,-,-,CASSLLGAEQYF,TGTGCCAGCAGTTTACTGGGGGCCGAGCAGTACTTC
TRBV7-9,TRBJ2-2,-,-,CAKLQGNTGELFF,TGTGCCAAACTACAGGGAAACACCGGGGAGCTGTTTTTT
TRBV18,TRBJ1-3,-,TRBD1,CASSQGATSGNTIYF,TGTGCCAGCTCCCAGGGGGCAACGTCTGGAAACACCATATATTTT
TRBV6-5,TRBJ2-1,-,TRBD1,CASSYERQGNEQFF,TGTGCCAGCAGTTACGAGAGACAGGGTAATGAGCAGTTCTTC
TRBV4-1,TRBJ1-1,-,-,CASSQEDGEAFF,TGCGCCAGCAGCCAAGAGGATGGAGAGGCTTTCTTT
TRBV7-2,TRBJ2-1,-,TRBD1,CASSNRDRVNNEQFF,TGTGCCAGCAGCAACCGGGACAGGGTGAACAATGAGCAGTTCTTC
TRBV7-8,TRBJ2-7,-,-,CASSSAVGFIYEQYF,TGTGCCAGCAGCTCAGCTGTTGGCTTTATCTACGAGCAGTACTTC
TRBV19,TRBJ2-5,-,-,CASSPDNQETQYF,TGTGCCAGTAGTCCCGACAACCAAGAGACCCAGTACTTC
TRBV5-4,TRBJ2-1,-,-,CASSDYPSYNEQFF,TGTGCCAGCAGCGACTACCCCTCCTACAATGAGCAGTTCTTC
TRBV2,TRBJ2-7,-,TRBD2,CASSRGELSYEQYF,TGTGCCAGCAGCCGGGGGGAGTTATCCTACGAGCAGTACTTC
TRBV7-2,TRBJ2-5,-,TRBD1,CASSPRQGQETQYF,TGTGCCAGCAGCCCTCGACAGGGCCAAGAGACCCAGTACTTC
TRBV27,TRBJ1-1,few,TRBD1,CASIKQGDVTEAFF,TGTGCCAGCATCAAACAGGGGGACGTCACTGAAGCTTTCTTT
TRBV28,TRBJ1-6,-,-,CASSLGRESAPLHF,TGTGCCAGCAGTTTAGGCAGGGAAAGTGCACCCCTCCACTTT
TRBV11-3,TRBJ2-3,few,TRBD1,CASSAKTGTASTDTQYF,TGTGCCAGCAGCGCAAAAACCGGGACAGCTAGCACAGATACGCAGTATTTT
TRBV9,TRBJ2-2,-,-,CASSVQGGNTGELFF,TGTGCCAGCAGCGTCCAAGGGGGGAACACCGGGGAGCTGTTTTTT
TRBV5-1,TRBJ1-4,-,-,CASSPTGATNEKLFF,TGCGCCAGCAGCCCGACGGGTGCAACTAATGAAAAACTGTTTTTT
TRBV29-1,TRBJ1-2,-,-,CSVDGGSRYGYTF,TGCAGCGTTGACGGGGGATCGAGATATGGCTACACCTTC
TRBV6-5,TRBJ1-5,-,TRBD1,CASSLHRGGNQPQHF,TGTGCCAGCAGTTTGCACAGGGGCGGCAATCAGCCCCAGCATTTT
TRBV30,TRBJ1-2,-,-,CAWSRVGVTGYTF,TGTGCCTGGAGCCGAGTCGGGGTAACTGGCTACACCTTC
TRBV28,TRBJ1-2,-,TRBD1,CASRKGQGPRLGSGYTF,TGTGCCAGCAGAAAAGGACAGGGGCCTCGCTTAGGGTCTGGCTACACCTTC
TRBV19,TRBJ1-5,-,-,CASSMVRNQPQHF,TGTGCCAGTAGTATGGTGAGAAATCAGCCCCAGCATTTT
TRBV6-1,TRBJ1-1,few,TRBD1,CASSLGTGNEAFF,TGTGCCAGCAGCCTCGGGACAGGCAATGAAGCTTTCTTT
TRBV5-1,TRBJ2-7,-,-,CASSLGTIGTYEQYF,TGCGCCAGCAGCTTGGGGACTATAGGAACCTACGAGCAGTACTTC
TRBV6-5,TRBJ2-1,-,-,CASSYSRAGLGNEQFF,TGTGCCAGCAGTTACTCGAGGGCGGGGCTGGGCAATGAGCAGTTCTTC
TRBV7-3,TRBJ2-1,-,TRBD2,CASSLTGGGNEQFF,TGTGCCAGCAGCTTAACTGGCGGGGGAAATGAGCAGTTCTTC
TRBV2,TRBJ1-2,-,-,CASGTQQGGYTF,TGTGCCAGCGGTACCCAGCAGGGTGGCTACACCTTC